This entry is about one TCR beta chain. Its antigen is undetermined. The data are from a study of PD-1 blockade in classical Hodgkin lymphoma. TCRdb's table, derived via immunoSEQ multiplex PCR, lists solely in-frame clones and lacks some. The sample holds 30,000 or so clones, around 80% seen once. Deletions cut 5 bases from V and 2 bases from J, with 13 bases between. The CDR3 is 15 amino acids. The germline gives CDR1 SGHVS, CDR2 FNYEAQ. Stated time point: cycle 4 day 1 (C4D1), after more than five weeks of nivolumab. Each patient experienced a relapse that followed autologous stem cell transplantation, and brentuximab vedotin exposure varied. Whole-study results and caveats: CD4+ TCR diversity climbed significantly by C4D1, unlike CD8+ TCR diversity. Repertoire differences lack defined causes, possibly disease activity or prior therapy.

The chain couples TRBV7-6 to TRBJ2-1, with a possible D match to TRBD1 (6 bases). The receptor comes from a human donor with classical Hodgkin lymphoma. Sequences were derived from peripheral blood mononuclear cells (PBMCs), sampled before the fourth cycle of nivolumab. CDR3 region: CASSTRRGTYNEQFF. CDR3 in DNA: TGTGCCAGCAGCACCCGCAGGGGTACCTACAATGAGCAGTTCTTC.